The following is a TCR beta chain sequence with its context. This entry belongs to a study of T cells in Graves' hyperthyroidism and ophthalmopathy. When ophthalmopathy did not progress within 18 months, Graves' hyperthyroidism was considered stable. Reasons for excluding patients were uncontrolled infection, other autoimmune disease, pregnancy or lactation. CDR3 length equals 16 residues. Germline CDR1 is MGHDK and CDR2 is SYGVNS. The V and J ends lost 6 bases and 0 bases, in that order; junction bases with no gene match: 7. Template material for amplifying TCR beta CDR3 regions consisted of RNA transcripts. The TCR CDR3 first-round RT-PCR relied on the HTBI primer set. TCRdb re-called the multiplex PCR reads through MiXCR, storing one row per CDR3 protein. The sample carries about 840,000 distinct CDR3 sequences, over 35% recorded once.

The clonotype originates from a man between 18 and 35 years old with Graves' hyperthyroidism. This rearrangement joins TRBV25-1 to TRBJ2-7; 11 bases are a match to TRBD1. Sequenced material: blood. CDR3 residues: CASSAPGTGGSYEQYF. The CDR3 DNA follows: TGTGCCAGCAGCGCCCCCGGGACAGGGGGCTCCTACGAGCAGTACTTC.